The rows below give T cell receptor beta chains drawn from one sample of a study of radiation and T cells in renal cell carcinoma. Only in-frame clones appear in the TCRdb table, and some are missing; sequencing was by immunoSEQ multiplex PCR. The sample comprises about 130,000 clones, 81% of which are singletons, and 5% to 6.5% rests with the top ten. Sequencing used blood, obtained from a patient whose treatment included radiotherapy and nephrectomy. These receptors came from a man aged 50-59 years with renal cell carcinoma. The CDR3 runs from the conserved cysteine through the conserved F or W. Fields, in order: V gene, clone size, J gene, D gene, CDR3 protein, CDR3 DNA. A D gene is named only where the DNA matches it firmly. Clone size, where shown, is once, few, many, or a class for clones that have expanded.

TRBV7-8,once,TRBJ2-2,-,CASSLATAFRTGELFF,TGTGCCAGCAGCTTAGCGACAGCTTTTAGGACCGGGGAGCTGTTTTTT
TRBV7-3,-,TRBJ2-6,-,CASSAQGSGANVLTF,TGTGCCAGCAGCGCACAGGGTAGTGGGGCCAACGTCCTGACTTTC
TRBV7-3,-,TRBJ2-7,TRBD1,CASSLGGQGIYEQYF,TGTGCCAGCAGCTTAGGGGGACAGGGGATCTACGAGCAGTACTTC
TRBV7-2,-,TRBJ1-1,TRBD1,CASSPDREVTEAFF,TGTGCCAGCAGCCCCGACAGGGAAGTAACTGAAGCTTTCTTT
TRBV6-5,-,TRBJ1-1,-,CASSRGENTEAFF,TGTGCCAGCAGTCGGGGGGAGAACACTGAAGCTTTCTTT
TRBV27,-,TRBJ1-2,-,CASSKGVSRGYTF,TGTGCCAGCAGTAAGGGGGTGAGTCGCGGCTACACCTTC
TRBV6-6,-,TRBJ1-2,-,CASSTSANYGYTF,TGTGCCAGCAGTACAAGCGCTAACTATGGCTACACCTTC
TRBV5-1,-,TRBJ2-7,-,CASSFDRSYEQYF,TGCGCCAGCAGCTTTGACAGGTCATACGAGCAGTACTTC
TRBV5-1,-,TRBJ1-1,TRBD1,CASSLDRGGTEAFF,TGCGCCAGCAGCTTGGACAGGGGTGGCACTGAAGCTTTCTTT
TRBV25-1,-,TRBJ1-4,TRBD1,CASSVGTVELFF,TGTGCCAGCAGTGTTGGGACAGTAGAACTGTTTTTT
TRBV6-5,-,TRBJ1-5,TRBD1,CASSYASGGGNQPQHF,TGTGCCAGCAGTTACGCCTCAGGGGGCGGCAATCAGCCCCAGCATTTT
TRBV7-9,-,TRBJ2-1,-,CASSLVVGYNEQFF,TGTGCCAGCAGCCTCGTAGTGGGCTACAATGAGCAGTTCTTC
TRBV2,-,TRBJ2-1,-,CASRNSRFGANEQFF,TGTGCCAGCAGGAACAGTAGATTCGGGGCCAATGAGCAGTTCTTC
TRBV4-1,-,TRBJ2-7,TRBD1,CASSQGTGDEQYF,TGCGCCAGCAGCCAAGGGACAGGGGACGAGCAGTACTTC
TRBV9,-,TRBJ2-3,TRBD2,CASSARTSGGVTDTQYF,TGTGCCAGCAGCGCAAGGACTAGCGGGGGGGTGACAGATACGCAGTATTTT
TRBV7-3,-,TRBJ1-1,-,CASSLTLDTEAFF,TGTGCCAGCAGCTTAACTTTGGACACTGAAGCTTTCTTT
TRBV4-2,-,TRBJ2-7,-,CASSQVGTRDEQYF,TGTGCCAGCAGCCAAGTTGGGACCCGTGACGAGCAGTACTTC
TRBV9,-,TRBJ2-2,TRBD2,CASSVEASGWIGELFF,TGTGCCAGCAGCGTAGAGGCTAGCGGGTGGATCGGGGAGCTGTTTTTT
TRBV6-5,few,TRBJ1-1,-,CASSVDRTNTEAFF,TGTGCCAGCAGTGTTGACAGGACTAACACTGAAGCTTTCTTT
TRBV30,-,TRBJ2-5,-,CAWDTTGRQETQYF,TGTGCCTGGGATACGACAGGGAGGCAAGAGACCCAGTACTTC
TRBV4-1,-,TRBJ2-7,TRBD2,CASSQGLAGRDEQYF,TGCGCCAGCAGCCAAGGGCTAGCGGGAAGGGACGAGCAGTACTTC
TRBV27,-,TRBJ1-5,TRBD1,CASSKPPGQPSNQPQHF,TGTGCCAGCAGTAAGCCCCCGGGACAGCCTAGCAATCAGCCCCAGCATTTT
TRBV9,-,TRBJ2-2,TRBD1,CASSVTGQGGSGELFF,TGTGCCAGCAGCGTAACAGGACAGGGTGGGTCCGGGGAGCTGTTTTTT
TRBV6-5,-,TRBJ2-7,TRBD2,CASSYRQRGYEQYF,TGTGCCAGCAGTTACAGACAGCGGGGATACGAGCAGTACTTC
TRBV7-8,once,TRBJ2-7,-,CASRPRIDTQYEQYF,TGTGCCAGCAGGCCGAGAATAGATACTCAATACGAGCAGTACTTC
TRBV19,-,TRBJ2-1,-,CASTPEGRYISYNEQFF,TGTGCCAGTACCCCGGAGGGGCGTTACATCTCCTACAATGAGCAGTTCTTC
TRBV10-3,-,TRBJ2-1,TRBD2,CAISDKTSGSSNEQFF,TGTGCCATCAGTGACAAGACTAGCGGGAGTAGTAATGAGCAGTTCTTC
TRBV5-1,-,TRBJ1-3,-,CASSLEWGTGNTIYF,TGCGCCAGCAGCTTGGAGTGGGGAACTGGAAACACCATATATTTT
TRBV11-2,-,TRBJ2-5,-,CASSLASRYQETQYF,TGTGCCAGCAGCTTAGCTAGCAGGTATCAAGAGACCCAGTACTTC
TRBV28,-,TRBJ1-4,TRBD1,CASSWAGQGNEKLFF,TGTGCCAGCAGTTGGGCGGGACAGGGTAATGAAAAACTGTTTTTT
TRBV6-1,-,TRBJ1-6,-,CASRDSVYNSPLHF,TGTGCCAGCAGGGACAGCGTCTATAATTCACCCCTCCACTTT
TRBV4-1,-,TRBJ2-5,-,CASSQGVDQETQYF,TGCGCCAGCAGCCAAGGAGTGGACCAAGAGACCCAGTACTTC
TRBV6-5,-,TRBJ1-2,-,CASSSPPTNNYGYTF,TGTGCCAGCAGTTCTCCCCCTACTAACAACTATGGCTACACCTTC
TRBV18,-,TRBJ2-1,TRBD2,CASSLGTINEQFF,TGTGCCAGCTCACTAGGGACTATCAATGAGCAGTTCTTC
TRBV7-6,-,TRBJ2-6,-,CASSTFSGANVLTF,TGTGCCAGCAGCACATTCTCTGGGGCCAACGTCCTGACTTTC
TRBV19,-,TRBJ2-7,TRBD1,CASQAGTGVSYEQYF,TGTGCCAGCCAAGCCGGGACAGGGGTATCCTACGAGCAGTACTTC
TRBV4-2,once,TRBJ2-1,-,CASSRIPIEGYNEQFF,TGTGCCAGCAGCCGCATACCAATTGAGGGTTACAATGAGCAGTTCTTC
TRBV1,once,TRBJ1-1,-,CTKEEQGRQNTEAFF,TGCACCAAAGAAGAACAGGGCCGGCAGAACACTGAAGCTTTCTTT
TRBV7-8,-,TRBJ2-5,TRBD1,CASSLGQVQETQYF,TGTGCCAGCAGCTTGGGACAGGTCCAAGAGACCCAGTACTTC
TRBV5-1,-,TRBJ2-5,-,CASSTEGSETQYF,TGCGCCAGCAGCACAGAGGGGTCGGAGACCCAGTACTTC
TRBV5-1,-,TRBJ2-5,TRBD1,CASRSQTGELETQYF,TGCGCCAGCAGATCCCAGACAGGGGAGTTGGAGACCCAGTACTTC
TRBV30,few,TRBJ1-1,TRBD1,CAWTLGQVNTEAFF,TGTGCCTGGACCCTGGGACAGGTGAACACTGAAGCTTTCTTT
TRBV4-1,-,TRBJ2-5,TRBD2,CASSQEGLTRWTQYF,TGCGCCAGCAGCCAAGAGGGACTAACAAGGTGGACCCAGTACTTC
TRBV6-6,-,TRBJ1-2,-,CASSYAGYGYTF,TGTGCCAGCAGTTACGCAGGGTATGGCTACACCTTC
TRBV29-1,-,TRBJ2-5,-,CSVISQETQYF,TGCAGCGTTATCTCCCAAGAGACCCAGTACTTC
TRBV28,-,TRBJ1-1,-,CASSLGGNRNTEAFF,TGTGCCAGCAGTTTAGGGGGTAACAGGAACACTGAAGCTTTCTTT
TRBV4-1,-,TRBJ2-5,-,CASSQGVLGRIQETQYF,TGCGCCAGCAGCCAAGGAGTCTTGGGCCGGATACAAGAGACCCAGTACTTC
TRBV18,-,TRBJ2-7,-,CASSPQSAISYEQYF,TGTGCCAGCTCACCACAATCAGCAATATCCTACGAGCAGTACTTC
TRBV5-1,-,TRBJ1-1,-,CASSLGREAFF,TGCGCCAGCAGCTTGGGGAGGGAAGCTTTCTTT
TRBV7-9,few,TRBJ1-1,TRBD1,CASSLNRGAFF,TGTGCCAGCAGCCTAAACAGGGGTGCTTTCTTT
TRBV19,-,TRBJ1-4,-,CASRDPGSTNEKLFF,TGTGCCAGTAGAGATCCGGGATCAACTAATGAAAAACTGTTTTTT
TRBV7-2,-,TRBJ1-1,-,CASSLALIQGSSFF,TGTGCCAGCAGCTTAGCACTCATACAAGGTTCCTCTTTCTTT
TRBV6-1,-,TRBJ2-7,TRBD1,CASSDPPTGTGSYEQYF,TGTGCCAGCAGTGACCCCCCGACCGGGACAGGGTCCTACGAGCAGTACTTC
TRBV5-1,once,TRBJ2-7,-,CASSLEEESYEQYF,TGCGCCAGCAGCTTGGAGGAGGAGTCCTACGAGCAGTACTTC
TRBV29-1,-,TRBJ2-2,-,CSVAPQGDTGELFF,TGCAGCGTCGCTCCCCAGGGTGACACCGGGGAGCTGTTTTTT
TRBV6-5,-,TRBJ1-1,TRBD1,CASSRDRALNTEAFF,TGTGCCAGCAGTAGGGACAGGGCTCTGAACACTGAAGCTTTCTTT
TRBV19,-,TRBJ2-7,TRBD2,CASSPLLAGAYEQYF,TGTGCCAGTAGTCCGCTCCTAGCGGGAGCTTACGAGCAGTACTTC
TRBV9,-,TRBJ2-1,TRBD2,CASSVPGTSGSNRGSSYNEQFF,TGTGCCAGCAGCGTACCCGGGACTAGCGGGAGTAACCGGGGAAGCTCCTACAATGAGCAGTTCTTC